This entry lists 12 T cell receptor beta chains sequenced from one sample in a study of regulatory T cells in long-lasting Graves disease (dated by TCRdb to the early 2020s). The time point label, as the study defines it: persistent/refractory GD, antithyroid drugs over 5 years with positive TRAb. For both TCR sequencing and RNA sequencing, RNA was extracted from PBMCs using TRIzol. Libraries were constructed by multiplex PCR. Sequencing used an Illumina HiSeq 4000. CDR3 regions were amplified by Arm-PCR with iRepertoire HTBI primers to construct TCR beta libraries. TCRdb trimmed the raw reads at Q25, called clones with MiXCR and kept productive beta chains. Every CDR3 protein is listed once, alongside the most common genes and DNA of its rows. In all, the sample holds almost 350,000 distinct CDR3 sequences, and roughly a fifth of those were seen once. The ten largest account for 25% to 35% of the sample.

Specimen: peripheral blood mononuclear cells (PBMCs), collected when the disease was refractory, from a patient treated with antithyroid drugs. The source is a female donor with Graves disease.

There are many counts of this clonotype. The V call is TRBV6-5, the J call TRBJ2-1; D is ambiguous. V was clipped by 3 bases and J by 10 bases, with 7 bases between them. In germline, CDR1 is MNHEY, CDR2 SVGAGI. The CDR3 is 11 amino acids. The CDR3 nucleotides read TGTGCCAGCAGTTATTTGTCCGAGCAGTTCTTC. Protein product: CASSYLSEQFF.

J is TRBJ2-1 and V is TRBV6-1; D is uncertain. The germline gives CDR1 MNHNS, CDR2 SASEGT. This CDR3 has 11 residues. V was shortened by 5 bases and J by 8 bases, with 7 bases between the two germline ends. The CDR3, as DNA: TGTGCCAGCAGTCACAGTTATGAGCAGTTCTTC. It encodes CASSHSYEQFF.

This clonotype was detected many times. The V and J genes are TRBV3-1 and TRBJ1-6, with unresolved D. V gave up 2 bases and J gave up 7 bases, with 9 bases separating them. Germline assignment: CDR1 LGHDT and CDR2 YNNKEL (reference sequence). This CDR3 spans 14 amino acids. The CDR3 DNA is TGTGCCAGCAGCCAAAAGGCGGGGAATTCACCCCTCCACTTT. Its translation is CASSQKAGNSPLHF.

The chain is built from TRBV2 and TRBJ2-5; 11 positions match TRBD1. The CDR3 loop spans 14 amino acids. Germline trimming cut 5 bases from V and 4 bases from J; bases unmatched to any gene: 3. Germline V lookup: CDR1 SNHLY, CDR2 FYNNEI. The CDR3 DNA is TGTGCCAGCAGTTGGGACAGGGGGGGAGAGACCCAGTACTTC. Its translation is CASSWDRGGETQYF.

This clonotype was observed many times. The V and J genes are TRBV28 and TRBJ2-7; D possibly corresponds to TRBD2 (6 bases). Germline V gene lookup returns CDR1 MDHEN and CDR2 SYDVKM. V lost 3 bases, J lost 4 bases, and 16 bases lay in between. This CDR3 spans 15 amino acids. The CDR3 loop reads CASSLSLARQYEQYF. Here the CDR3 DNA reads TGTGCCAGCAGTTTGTCGCTAGCGAGACAATACGAGCAGTACTTC. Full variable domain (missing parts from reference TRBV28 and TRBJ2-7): DVKVTQSSRYLVKRTGEKVFLECVQDMDHENMFWYRQDPGLGLRLIYFSYDVKMKEKGDIPEGYSVSREKKERFSLILESASTNQTSMYLCASSLSLARQYEQYFGPGTRLTVT.

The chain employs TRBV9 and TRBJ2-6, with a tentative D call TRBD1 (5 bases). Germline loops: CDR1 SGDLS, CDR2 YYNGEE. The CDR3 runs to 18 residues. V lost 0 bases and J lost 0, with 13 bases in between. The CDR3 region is CASSVGTGFRSGANVLTF. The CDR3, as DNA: TGTGCCAGCAGCGTAGGTACAGGCTTCCGCTCTGGGGCCAACGTCCTGACTTTC.

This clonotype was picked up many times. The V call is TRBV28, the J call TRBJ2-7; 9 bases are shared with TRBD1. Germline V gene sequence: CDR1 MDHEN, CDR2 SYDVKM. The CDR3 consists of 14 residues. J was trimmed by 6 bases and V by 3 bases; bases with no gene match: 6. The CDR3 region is CASSLGQGPREQYF. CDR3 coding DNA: TGTGCCAGCAGTTTGGGACAGGGACCTCGCGAGCAGTACTTC.

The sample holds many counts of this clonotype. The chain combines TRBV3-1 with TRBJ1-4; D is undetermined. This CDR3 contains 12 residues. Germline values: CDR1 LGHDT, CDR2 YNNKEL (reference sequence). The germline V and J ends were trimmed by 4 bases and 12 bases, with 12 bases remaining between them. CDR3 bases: TGTGCCAGCAGCCTTACTGCGGGCGAACTGTTTTTT. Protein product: CASSLTAGELFF.

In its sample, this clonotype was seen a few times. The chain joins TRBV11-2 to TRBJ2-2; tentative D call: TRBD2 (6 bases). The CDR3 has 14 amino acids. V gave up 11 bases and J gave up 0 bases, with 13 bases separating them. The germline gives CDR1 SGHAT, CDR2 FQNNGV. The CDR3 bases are TGTGCCCAAGGGCGGGGTGCGAACACCGGGGAGCTGTTTTTT. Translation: CAQGRGANTGELFF.

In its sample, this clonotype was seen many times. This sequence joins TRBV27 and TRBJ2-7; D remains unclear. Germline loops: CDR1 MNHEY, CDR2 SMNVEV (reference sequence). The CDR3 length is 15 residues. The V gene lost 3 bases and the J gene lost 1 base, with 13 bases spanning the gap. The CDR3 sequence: CASSFWAGPSYEQYF. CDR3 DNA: TGTGCCAGCAGTTTCTGGGCAGGACCTTCCTACGAGCAGTACTTC.

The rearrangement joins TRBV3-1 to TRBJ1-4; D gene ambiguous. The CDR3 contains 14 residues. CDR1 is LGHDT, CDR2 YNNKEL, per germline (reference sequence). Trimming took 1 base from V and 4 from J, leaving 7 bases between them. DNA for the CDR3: TGTGCCAGCAGCCAAGTTTCTATTAATGAAAAACTGTTTTTT. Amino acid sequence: CASSQVSINEKLFF.

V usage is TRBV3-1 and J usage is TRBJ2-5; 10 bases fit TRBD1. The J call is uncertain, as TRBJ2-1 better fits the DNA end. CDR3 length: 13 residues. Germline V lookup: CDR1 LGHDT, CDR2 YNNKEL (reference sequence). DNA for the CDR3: TGTGCCAGCAGTCTCTCGGACAGGGGGGAGCAGTTCTTC. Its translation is CASSLSDRGEQFF.